These 28 T cell receptor beta chains originate from one sample sequenced in a study of cytotoxic CD8 clonotypes in ibrutinib-treated CLL (dated by TCRdb to about 2021). The protocol used for the library was the immunoSEQ multiplex PCR assay. TCRdb re-hosts the immuneACCESS table, in-frame sequences only. Its copies lack some clones; in the studies checked, an unresolved V gene accounts for under half of them, and the cause for the rest is not known. This sample holds 150,000 or so clones; under 85% were observed only once. The biggest ten clones account for under 5.5% of the sample. In the paper's terms, the time point label means: around 2 years on ibrutinib. Sequencing used PBMCs, obtained after 24 months of ibrutinib treatment. The receptors here all came from a human donor with chronic lymphocytic leukemia.

Written as DNA, the CDR3 is TGTGCCAGCAGCGTTCCCCTGGCCAGCATATCCCCCATCTACAATGAGCAGTTCTTC. Translation: CASSVPLASISPIYNEQFF. The rearrangement uses TRBV9 and TRBJ2-1; D call uncertain. The CDR3 length is 19 residues. Deletions cut 2 bases from V and 3 bases from J, with 24 bases between. Germline assignment: CDR1 SGDLS and CDR2 YYNGEE.

This clone was seen just once. The chain employs TRBV6-6 and TRBJ2-5; 8 bases match TRBD1. The ends lost 4 bases at V and 1 base at J; junction bases unmatched: 8. Germline V gene sequence: CDR1 MNHNY, CDR2 SVGAGI (reference sequence). The CDR3 extends over 16 amino acids. The CDR3 here is CASSSRGTGRQETQYF. The CDR3 bases are TGTGCCAGCAGTTCTCGCGGGACAGGTCGCCAAGAGACCCAGTACTTC.

V gene TRBV19 combines with J gene TRBJ2-7; D is tentatively TRBD1 or TRBD2 (7 bases each). Between the trimmed V and J ends, which lost 5 bases and 0 bases, there was a span of 11 bases. Germline loops: CDR1 LNHDA, CDR2 SQIVND (reference sequence). This CDR3 region has 14 residues. CDR3: CASSPRGGSYEQYF. As DNA, the CDR3 is TGTGCCAGTAGTCCCAGGGGGGGCTCCTACGAGCAGTACTTC.

The rearrangement joins TRBV9 to TRBJ2-1; D tentatively reads TRBD1 or TRBD2 (5 bases each). V was pared by 3 bases and J by 3 bases, with 13 bases between. The CDR3 is 15 residues long. In germline, CDR1 is SGDLS, CDR2 YYNGEE. CDR3 amino acids: CASSASGTYYNEQFF. The CDR3, as DNA: TGTGCCAGCAGCGCCTCCGGGACCTACTACAATGAGCAGTTCTTC.

The chain employs TRBV7-9 and TRBJ1-1; D uncertain. V gave up 3 bases and J gave up 0 bases, with 8 bases separating them. Per germline, CDR1 SEHNR and CDR2 FQNEAQ (reference sequence). CDR3 length: 14 residues. CDR3 protein: CASSFRQMNTEAFF. The CDR3 DNA reads TGTGCCAGCAGCTTTCGGCAGATGAACACTGAAGCTTTCTTT.

The chain couples TRBV5-1 to TRBJ1-3; a weak D match, TRBD1 (6 bases). The germline CDR1 and CDR2 sequences are SGHRS and YFSETQ. The CDR3 is 18 residues long. V was shortened by 4 bases and J by 1 base, with 21 bases between the two germline ends. CDR3 sequence (DNA): TGCGCCAGCAGCACCGCACCACAGGGCGTATTATCTGGAAACACCATATATTTT. Protein product: CASSTAPQGVLSGNTIYF.

The chain employs TRBV6-1 and TRBJ2-7; either TRBD1 or TRBD2 may supply D (5 bases each). The ends were cut back, 8 bases at V and 5 bases at J, with 13 bases in the middle. CDR3 size: 12 residues. Germline V gives CDR1 MNHNS, CDR2 SASEGT. CDR3 loop: CASSGGYHEQYF. CDR3 nucleotide sequence: TGTGCCAGCTCTGGGGGTTACCACGAGCAGTACTTC.

The V call is TRBV18, the J call TRBJ2-7; perhaps TRBD2 as D (6 bases). The CDR3 sequence is 16 residues long. Germline values: CDR1 KGHSH, CDR2 LQKENI. V dropped 3 bases and J dropped 4 bases, with 19 bases sitting between them. The chain's CDR3 is CASSPGLRVEGYEQYF. The CDR3 nucleotides read TGTGCCAGCTCACCTGGCCTGCGTGTGGAGGGATACGAGCAGTACTTC.

The rearrangement joins TRBV27 to TRBJ1-2, with a tentative D call TRBD1 (6 bases). Germline CDR1 MNHEY, CDR2 SMNVEV (reference sequence). V lost 8 bases and J lost 4, with 20 bases in between. The CDR3 contains 15 residues. CDR3 bases: TGTGCCAGCGTGAAGCGGGGGCCCAGACGCTATGGCTACACCTTC. This codes for CASVKRGPRRYGYTF.

Many counts were recorded for this clone. This chain connects TRBV5-4 to TRBJ2-4; perhaps TRBD2 as D (7 bases). Per the germline V gene, CDR1 is SGHNT and CDR2 is YYREEE (reference sequence). Trimming removed 3 bases at V and 5 bases at J, with 15 bases between. The CDR3 runs to 15 residues. The CDR3 DNA sequence: TGTGCCAGCAGCTCGGAAGAAGGGGGGGAAAACATTCAGTACTTC. This encodes CASSSEEGGENIQYF.

The chain recombines TRBV4-2 with TRBJ1-2; D uncertain. This CDR3 has 13 amino acids. V was clipped by 1 base and J by 6 bases, with 9 bases between them. Germline CDR1 reads LGHNA; CDR2 reads YNFKEQ. For the CDR3, the DNA is TGTGCCAGCAGCCAAGTTGGGGAGGATGGCTACACCTTC. Translation gives CASSQVGEDGYTF.

The CDR3 loop is CASSPTGPYEQYF. The DNA for the CDR3 is TGTGCCAGCAGCCCGACAGGGCCATACGAGCAGTACTTC. This chain joins TRBV6-5 and TRBJ2-7, with TRBD1 identical over 7 bases. V dropped 6 bases and J dropped 4; count of bases not matched to a gene: 6. CDR3 length: 13 amino acids. CDR1 is MNHEY and CDR2 is SVGAGI in the germline V gene.

The chain joins TRBV5-6 to TRBJ2-6; D possibly corresponds to TRBD2 (5 bases). From germline, CDR1 is SGHDT and CDR2 YYEEEE. Between the trimmed V and J ends, which lost 2 bases and 1 base, there was a span of 16 bases. The CDR3 has 18 residues. CDR3 region: CASSLRPLDGSGANVLTF. The CDR3 DNA reads as TGTGCCAGCAGCTTACGGCCACTAGATGGATCTGGGGCCAACGTCCTGACTTTC.

A few counts support this clone. One end of the junction does not line up with germline, which may come from a read error. Other DNA sequences in the same sample also yield this CDR3. The rearrangement uses TRBV11-2 and TRBJ1-2; D possibly corresponds to TRBD1 (5 bases). The germline CDR1 and CDR2 sequences are SGHAT and FQNNGV. The CDR3 covers 12 residues. The CDR3 DNA reads as TGTGCCAGCAGACTAACCCCTCCGGGACCCTCATTC. Translated, it gives CASRLTPPGPSF.

This chain links TRBV7-2 with TRBJ2-3; TRBD1 or TRBD2 may be the D gene (5 bases each). CDR3 size: 13 residues. Per germline, CDR1 SGHTA and CDR2 FQGNSA. The V end was cut by 6 bases, the J end by 3 bases, with 10 bases between. The CDR3 loop reads CASSPGRTDTQYF. CDR3 sequence (DNA): TGTGCCAGCAGTCCGGGACGAACAGATACGCAGTATTTT.

V is TRBV28 and J is TRBJ2-7; D possibly corresponds to TRBD1 (7 bases). V lost 3 bases to trimming and J lost 1 base, with 19 bases between them. The V gene's germline CDR1 is MDHEN and CDR2 SYDVKM. The CDR3 is 17 residues long. The chain's CDR3 is CASSFEGAGGVSYEQYF. The DNA of the CDR3 is TGTGCCAGCAGTTTCGAGGGGGCCGGGGGCGTTTCCTACGAGCAGTACTTC.

This clone was observed a handful of times. V gene TRBV2 combines with J gene TRBJ1-5, with D uncertain. The V end was cut by 2 bases, the J end by 3 bases, with 8 bases between. The germline gives CDR1 SNHLY, CDR2 FYNNEI. The CDR3 runs to 14 residues. CDR3 loop: CASSENYANQPQHF. DNA of the CDR3: TGTGCCAGCAGTGAAAACTATGCCAATCAGCCCCAGCATTTT.

The chain uses TRBV5-4 and TRBJ2-5; D possibly uses TRBD1 or TRBD2 (6 bases each). There are 15 residues in the CDR3. Germline CDR1 reads SGHNT; CDR2 reads YYREEE (reference sequence). V lost 0 bases to trimming and J lost 2 bases, with 11 bases between them. DNA for the CDR3: TGTGCCAGCAGCTTGGCGGGGGCTTCTCAAGAGACCCAGTACTTC. It yields the protein CASSLAGASQETQYF.

The chain carries TRBV11-2 and TRBJ1-5; D is ambiguous. The CDR3 has 14 amino acids. Germline-derived CDR1 and CDR2 are SGHAT and FQNNGV. The V gene lost 1 base and the J gene lost 0 bases, with 4 bases spanning the gap. The CDR3 is CASSLGYSNQPQHF. The CDR3 bases are TGTGCCAGCAGCTTAGGGTATAGCAATCAGCCCCAGCATTTT.

The rearrangement joins TRBV14 to TRBJ1-4, with D possibly being TRBD1 (5 bases). Germline CDR1 reads SGHDN; CDR2 reads FVKESK. V lost 0 bases, J lost 2 bases, and 10 bases lay in between. The CDR3 is made up of 16 amino acids. The DNA for the CDR3 is TGTGCCAGCAGCCAAGATCTGGGGGTTACTAATGAAAAACTGTTTTTT. Its translation: CASSQDLGVTNEKLFF.

This chain links TRBV9 with TRBJ1-2, with D unclear. Germline CDR1 is SGDLS and CDR2 is YYNGEE. CDR3 size: 11 residues. V shed 3 bases and J shed 8 bases, with 8 bases lying between them. This chain's CDR3 is CASSAPGGYTF. CDR3 bases: TGTGCCAGCAGCGCCCCGGGGGGCTACACCTTC.

The chain couples TRBV19 to TRBJ1-5; 8 bases align to TRBD1. The germline V gene has CDR1 LNHDA and CDR2 SQIVND (reference sequence). CDR3 length equals 17 residues. Germline trimming cut 7 bases from V and 3 bases from J; bases unmatched to any gene: 14. The CDR3 coding sequence is TGTGCCAGTACCAGAAGGTGGCAGGGGGCTTCCAATCAGCCCCAGCATTTT. Protein: CASTRRWQGASNQPQHF.

V gene TRBV7-2 combines with J gene TRBJ2-5, with TRBD1 as a possible D gene (5 bases). This CDR3 has 18 amino acids. Germline CDR1 reads SGHTA; CDR2 reads FQGNSA. Trimming stripped 4 bases from V and 4 bases from J, with 25 bases between. CDR3 region: CASSSQNDAWGPGETQYF. In nucleotides, the CDR3 is TGTGCCAGCAGCTCTCAGAACGACGCTTGGGGCCCAGGAGAGACCCAGTACTTC.

This chain links TRBV20-1 with TRBJ2-3; D is unresolved. The germline gives CDR1 DFQATT, CDR2 SNEGSKA (reference sequence). Trimming removed 3 bases at V and 4 bases at J, with 5 bases between. This CDR3 region has 11 residues. The CDR3 DNA sequence: TGCAGTGCTAGCCCCGCAGATACGCAGTATTTT. It encodes CSASPADTQYF.

The V gene is TRBV10-3, the J gene TRBJ1-1; 8 nucleotides line up with TRBD1. V was clipped by 6 bases and J by 1 base; unmatched bases: 4. The CDR3 contains 14 residues. Germline loops: CDR1 ENHRY, CDR2 SYGVKD. Here the CDR3 reads CAIRDDRGNTEAFF. As DNA, the CDR3 is TGTGCCATCAGGGACGACAGGGGGAACACTGAAGCTTTCTTT.

This clone showed up just once. This CDR3 reads CASSLEPLSYEQYF. CDR3 DNA sequence: TGTGCCAGCAGCTTGGAACCCCTCTCCTACGAGCAGTACTTC. V and J are TRBV7-6 and TRBJ2-7; D not certain. Germline-derived CDR1 and CDR2 are SGHVS and FNYEAQ. V dropped 3 bases and J dropped 0 bases, with 9 bases sitting between them. The CDR3 is made up of 14 amino acids.

The chain employs TRBV25-1 and TRBJ1-5; TRBD1 aligns across 8 bases. The germline V gene has CDR1 MGHDK and CDR2 SYGVNS. The junction had 7 bases not matched to a gene; V was cut back by 6 bases and J by 3 bases. The CDR3 covers 15 residues. Written as DNA, the CDR3 is TGTGCCAGCAGCCTTGCAGGGGGCCCCAATCAGCCCCAGCATTTT. This sequence encodes CASSLAGGPNQPQHF.

The table lists this clone with a count of one. This chain uses TRBV18 with TRBJ2-3, with D perhaps TRBD2 (5 bases). CDR1 is KGHSH, CDR2 LQKENI, per germline. The V gene lost 1 base and the J gene lost 0 bases, with 8 bases spanning the gap. The CDR3 sequence is 15 residues long. CDR3: CASSPQGDSTDTQYF. CDR3 coding DNA: TGTGCCAGCTCACCACAGGGAGATAGCACAGATACGCAGTATTTT.